The TCR beta chain under discussion was sequenced for a study of blood T cell repertoires in COVID-19. Study-level information: Sample material is recorded as cDNA or gDNA derived from T cells, B-cell-depleted T cells, or PBMCs.

The data were produced by immunoSEQ multiplex PCR, yet TCRdb's version contains in-frame clones alone and is incomplete. Of approximately 140,000 clones in the sample, more than 75% are singletons; the top ten hold approximately 6.5%. This TCR was sampled from an elderly man with acute or convalescent COVID-19. The sample comprised peripheral blood.

CDR3: CASSRWTGWEKLFF. As DNA, the CDR3 is TGTGCCAGCAGTCGATGGACAGGGTGGGAAAAACTGTTTTTT. V gene TRBV2 combines with J gene TRBJ1-4, with 8 bases that match TRBD1. Germline CDR1 reads SNHLY; CDR2 reads FYNNEI. Unmatched junction bases numbered 7, after V lost 5 bases and J lost 8 bases. The CDR3 spans 14 residues.